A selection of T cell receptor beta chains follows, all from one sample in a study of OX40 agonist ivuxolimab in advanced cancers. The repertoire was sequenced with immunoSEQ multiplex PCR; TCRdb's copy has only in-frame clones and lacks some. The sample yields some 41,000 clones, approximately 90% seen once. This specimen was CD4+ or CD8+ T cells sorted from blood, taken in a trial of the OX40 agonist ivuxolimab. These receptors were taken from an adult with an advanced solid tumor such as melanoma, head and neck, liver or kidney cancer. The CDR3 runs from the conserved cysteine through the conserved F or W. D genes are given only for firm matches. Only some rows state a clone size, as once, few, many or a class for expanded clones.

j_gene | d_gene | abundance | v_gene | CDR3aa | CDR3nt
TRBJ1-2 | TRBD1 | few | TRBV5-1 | CASSDGTDYYGYTF | TGCGCCAGCAGCGACGGGACAGACTACTATGGCTACACCTTC
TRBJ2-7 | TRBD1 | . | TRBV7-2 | CASSLADRVSYEQYF | TGTGCCAGCAGCTTAGCGGACAGGGTCTCCTACGAGCAGTACTTC
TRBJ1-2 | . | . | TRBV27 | CASSLTGPDGYTF | TGTGCCAGCAGTTTAACAGGGCCGGATGGCTACACCTTC
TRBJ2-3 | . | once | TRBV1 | CTSSQDHHVVGPLDTQYF | TGCACCAGCAGCCAAGATCACCATGTAGTGGGGCCTTTGGATACGCAGTATTTT
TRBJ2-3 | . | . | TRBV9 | CASSGWGGGTDTQYF | TGTGCCAGCAGTGGATGGGGCGGGGGCACAGATACGCAGTATTTT
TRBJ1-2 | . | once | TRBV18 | CASSPLKGEGYTF | TGTGCCAGCTCACCTCTAAAAGGGGAAGGCTACACCTTC
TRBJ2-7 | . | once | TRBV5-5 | CASSRRDGGSAQYF | TGTGCCAGCAGCAGGCGGGACGGGGGCTCTGCGCAGTACTTC
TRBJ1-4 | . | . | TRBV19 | CASSIQGVGPGKLFF | TGTGCCAGTAGTATTCAAGGGGTCGGACCGGGAAAACTGTTTTTT
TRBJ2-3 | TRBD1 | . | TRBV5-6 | CASSLGQGYTDTQYF | TGTGCCAGCAGCTTGGGACAGGGATACACAGATACGCAGTATTTT
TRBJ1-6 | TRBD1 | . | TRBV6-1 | CASSDLGQGNSPLHF | TGTGCCAGCAGTGACCTAGGACAGGGGAATTCACCCCTCCACTTT
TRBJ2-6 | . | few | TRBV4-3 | CASSQGTSGANVLTF | TGCGCCAGCAGCCAAGGGACTTCTGGGGCCAACGTCCTGACTTTC
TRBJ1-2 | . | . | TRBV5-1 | CASRPVELSQGYTF | TGCGCCAGCCGACCGGTGGAACTATCACAAGGCTACACCTTC
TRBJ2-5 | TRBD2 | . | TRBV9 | CASSSGLAGGLGETQYF | TGTGCCAGCAGCTCAGGACTAGCGGGGGGGCTGGGAGAGACCCAGTACTTC
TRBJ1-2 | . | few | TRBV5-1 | CASSPGAGELYGYTF | TGCGCCAGCAGCCCCGGGGCAGGCGAGCTCTATGGCTACACCTTC
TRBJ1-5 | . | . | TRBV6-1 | CASSGAGTSSNQPQHF | TGTGCCAGCAGTGGGGCCGGGACATCCAGCAATCAGCCCCAGCATTTT
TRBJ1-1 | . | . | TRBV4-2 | CASSHPFSGQTNTEAFF | TGTGCCAGCAGCCACCCATTTTCCGGACAGACGAACACTGAAGCTTTCTTT
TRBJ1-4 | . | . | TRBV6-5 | CASSTTTVTNEKLFF | TGTGCCAGCAGTACCACGACAGTTACGAATGAAAAACTGTTTTTT
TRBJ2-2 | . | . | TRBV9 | CASSPRPSGAGGELFF | TGTGCCAGCAGCCCGCGTCCGAGTGGGGCGGGCGGGGAGCTGTTTTTT
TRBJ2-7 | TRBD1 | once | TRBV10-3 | CAIKDRVDEQYF | TGTGCCATCAAGGACAGGGTTGACGAGCAGTACTTC
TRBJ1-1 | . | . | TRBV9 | CASSAQGTNTEAFF | TGTGCCAGCAGCGCTCAGGGTACGAACACTGAAGCTTTCTTT
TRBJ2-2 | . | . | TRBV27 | CASSLRQGETGELFF | TGTGCCAGCAGTTTACGTCAGGGAGAGACCGGGGAGCTGTTTTTT
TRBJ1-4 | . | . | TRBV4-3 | CASSQDYGEKLFF | TGCGCCAGCAGCCAAGATTACGGCGAAAAACTGTTTTTT
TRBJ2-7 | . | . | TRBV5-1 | CASAKGGVLHEQYF | TGCGCCAGCGCGAAAGGAGGAGTGCTGCACGAGCAGTACTTC
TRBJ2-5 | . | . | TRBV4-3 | CASSHLQGETQYF | TGCGCCAGCAGCCACCTACAGGGAGAGACCCAGTACTTC
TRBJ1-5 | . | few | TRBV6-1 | CASSESERQPQHF | TGTGCCAGCAGTGAATCTGAGAGGCAGCCCCAGCATTTT
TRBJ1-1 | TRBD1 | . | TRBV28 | CASSLPGQGAAEAFF | TGTGCCAGCAGCCTCCCGGGACAGGGGGCGGCTGAAGCTTTCTTT
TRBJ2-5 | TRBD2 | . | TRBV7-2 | CASTSSAGGQETQYF | TGTGCCAGCACCTCGAGCGCGGGGGGGCAGGAGACCCAGTACTTC
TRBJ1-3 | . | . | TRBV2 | CASEGALSGNTIYF | TGTGCCAGCGAAGGCGCACTCTCTGGAAACACCATATATTTT
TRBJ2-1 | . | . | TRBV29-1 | CSTRDFPNNEQFF | TGCAGCACACGGGATTTCCCAAACAATGAGCAGTTCTTC
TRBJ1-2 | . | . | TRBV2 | CASRGNTNYGYTF | TGTGCCAGCAGGGGAAACACTAACTATGGCTACACCTTC
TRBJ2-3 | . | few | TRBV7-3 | CASSLVGLSTDTQYF | TGTGCCAGCAGCTTGGTGGGGCTTTCCACAGATACGCAGTATTTT
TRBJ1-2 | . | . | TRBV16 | CASSQRRDDGYTF | TGTGCCAGCAGCCAGAGGAGGGATGATGGCTACACCTTC
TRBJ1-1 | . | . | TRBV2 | CASTDMNTEAFF | TGTGCCAGCACCGACATGAACACTGAAGCTTTCTTT
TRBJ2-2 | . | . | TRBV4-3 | CASSQLKGYGELFF | TGCGCCAGCAGCCAATTGAAGGGGTACGGGGAGCTGTTTTTT
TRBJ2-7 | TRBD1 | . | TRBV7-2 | CASSLARQGARVYEQYF | TGTGCCAGCAGCTTAGCGAGGCAGGGGGCAAGAGTTTACGAGCAGTACTTC
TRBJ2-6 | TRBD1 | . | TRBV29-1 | CSASTGVGANVLTF | TGCAGCGCGTCGACAGGGGTTGGGGCCAACGTCCTGACTTTC
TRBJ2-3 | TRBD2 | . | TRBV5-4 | CASSHSAGGGTDTQYF | TGCGCCAGCAGCCATTCAGCGGGGGGGGGCACAGATACGCAGTATTTT
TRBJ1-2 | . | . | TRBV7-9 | CASSLETTGHMYTF | TGTGCCAGCAGCTTAGAGACGACAGGCCATATGTACACCTTC
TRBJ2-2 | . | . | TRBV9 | CASSAGTWVAGELFF | TGTGCCAGCAGCGCCGGGACCTGGGTCGCCGGGGAGCTGTTTTTT
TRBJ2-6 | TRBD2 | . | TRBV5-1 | CASSLRGGLSSGANVLTF | TGCGCCAGCAGCCTCCGGGGGGGGCTCAGCTCTGGGGCCAACGTCCTGACTTTC
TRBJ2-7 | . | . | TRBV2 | CASASQGYEQYF | TGTGCCAGCGCCTCCCAGGGCTACGAGCAGTACTTC
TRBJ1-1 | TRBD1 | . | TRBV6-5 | CASRTRGHSEAFF | TGTGCCAGCAGAACCAGGGGGCATAGTGAAGCTTTCTTT
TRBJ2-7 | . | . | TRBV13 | CASSRGRGGKEQYF | TGTGCCAGCAGTAGGGGGAGGGGCGGCAAAGAGCAGTACTTC
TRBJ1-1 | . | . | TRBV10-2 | CASSELVGLGNTEAFF | TGCGCCAGCAGTGAGTTAGTGGGTTTGGGAAACACTGAAGCTTTCTTT
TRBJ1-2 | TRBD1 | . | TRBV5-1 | CASSPDREYGYTF | TGCGCCAGCAGCCCCGACAGGGAGTATGGCTACACCTTC
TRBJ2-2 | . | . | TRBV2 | CASKGLGFAGELFF | TGTGCCAGCAAGGGGTTAGGTTTCGCCGGGGAGCTGTTTTTT
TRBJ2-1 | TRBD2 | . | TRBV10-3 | CAIRTSGNEQFF | TGTGCCATAAGGACTAGCGGCAATGAGCAGTTCTTC
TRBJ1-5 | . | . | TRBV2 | CAIGKIQRQPQHF | TGTGCCATCGGGAAGATTCAAAGGCAGCCCCAGCATTTT
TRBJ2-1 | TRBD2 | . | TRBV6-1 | CASRSTSGGWNEQFF | TGTGCCAGCAGGTCTACTAGCGGGGGGTGGAATGAGCAGTTCTTC
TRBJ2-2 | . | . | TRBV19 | CASSIIQGSGELFF | TGTGCCAGTAGTATTATTCAGGGGTCCGGGGAGCTGTTTTTT
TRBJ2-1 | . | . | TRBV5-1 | CASSLAYRSHEQFF | TGCGCCAGCAGCTTGGCCTATAGGAGCCATGAGCAGTTCTTC
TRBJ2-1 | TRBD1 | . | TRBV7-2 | CASSRDSYNEQFF | TGTGCCAGCAGCAGGGACAGTTACAATGAGCAGTTCTTC
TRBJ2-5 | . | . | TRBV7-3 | CASTENGGLSGETQYF | TGTGCCAGCACCGAGAATGGGGGGCTTTCGGGAGAGACCCAGTACTTC
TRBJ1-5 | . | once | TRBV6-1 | CASSEILAQPQHF | TGTGCCAGCAGTGAAATTTTGGCACAGCCCCAGCATTTT
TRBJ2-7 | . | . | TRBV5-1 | CASSLGRQSYEQYF | TGCGCCAGCAGCTTGGGGCGACAGTCCTACGAGCAGTACTTC
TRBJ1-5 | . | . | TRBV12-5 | CASGLFFGSDINQPQHF | TGTGCTAGTGGTTTGTTCTTTGGCAGCGACATAAATCAGCCCCAGCATTTT
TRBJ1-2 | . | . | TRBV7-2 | CASSLSASYGYTF | TGTGCCAGCAGTCTCTCCGCTTCCTATGGCTACACCTTC
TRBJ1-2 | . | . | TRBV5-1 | CASSRQGEGGNYGYTF | TGCGCCAGCAGCCGCCAGGGAGAGGGTGGGAACTATGGCTACACCTTC
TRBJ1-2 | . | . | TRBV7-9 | CASSHAGREVYGYTF | TGTGCCAGCAGCCATGCCGGACGGGAGGTCTATGGCTACACCTTC